These 21 T cell receptor beta chains came from one sample sequenced in a study of CD8+CD57+ T cells in acquired aplastic anemia. Genomic DNA acted as the template from which TCR beta VDJ combination and CDR3 sequence profiling were carried out. TCRdb itself ran the reads through MiXCR, one entry per CDR3 protein. The repertoire consists of some 170,000 distinct CDR3 sequences, with around 50% occurring once and the leading ten covering 1.1%. Only patients with CD8+CD57+ cell expansion on flow cytometry were chosen for sequencing. Sequencing input: sorted CD4+, CD8+, or CD8+CD57+ T cells (not recorded which) from PBMCs. The origin of the receptors is a human donor with aplastic anemia.

The CDR3 loop reads CASRTREGLGETQYF. The CDR3 coding sequence is TGTGCCAGCAGGACGCGGGAGGGCCTGGGAGAGACCCAGTACTTC. The chain joins TRBV27 to TRBJ2-5; 9 bases line up with TRBD2. Germline loops: CDR1 MNHEY, CDR2 SMNVEV (reference sequence). This CDR3 comprises 15 residues. V lost 6 bases and J lost 4; bases outside the gene matches: 9.

The sample holds many counts of this clonotype. This rearrangement joins TRBV10-3 to TRBJ2-5; weak D call: TRBD1 (6 bases). Trimming left V 3 bases short and J 1 base short, with 18 bases between. Germline-derived CDR1 and CDR2 are ENHRY and SYGVKD. CDR3 length equals 17 residues. The CDR3 here is CAISDPTLDRIQETQYF. The CDR3 DNA reads TGTGCCATCAGTGACCCCACCCTGGACAGAATCCAAGAGACCCAGTACTTC.

This clonotype was detected many times. V is TRBV6-1 and J is TRBJ1-2, with 8 bases identical to TRBD1. Germline loops: CDR1 MNHNS, CDR2 SASEGT. The CDR3 consists of 13 residues. The J segment lost 6 bases and the V segment lost 0 bases, leaving 0 bases of the junction unmatched. The CDR3 region has the DNA TGTGCCAGCAGTGAAGCGGGACAGGATGGCTACACCTTC. Protein sequence: CASSEAGQDGYTF.

The rearrangement joins TRBV5-5 to TRBJ1-2; D unresolved. The germline V gene has CDR1 SGHKS and CDR2 YYEKEE (reference sequence). The CDR3 is 13 amino acids. The V and J ends lost 5 bases and 1 base respectively, with 9 bases between them. For the CDR3, the DNA is TGTGCCAGCAGTGAGGAGGGTAACTATGGCTACACCTTC. This codes for CASSEEGNYGYTF.

The V call is TRBV7-2, the J call TRBJ2-7, with D hard to call. Trimming shortened V by 2 bases and J by 9 bases, and 5 bases separated the two germline ends. This CDR3 has 10 amino acids. Germline V CDR1 and CDR2: SGHTA, FQGNSA. The CDR3, as DNA: TGTGCCAGCAGCTTAAGGCGGCAGTACTTC. Protein product: CASSLRRQYF.

This clonotype was recorded at least ten times. This chain connects TRBV4-1 to TRBJ2-1; D call uncertain. Germline V gene sequence: CDR1 MGHRA, CDR2 YSYEKL. CDR3 length equals 14 residues. The V end was cut by 3 bases, the J end by 1 base, with 7 bases between. The CDR3 region is CASSHSPSYNEQFF. CDR3 in DNA: TGCGCCAGCAGCCACAGCCCGTCCTACAATGAGCAGTTCTTC.

This clonotype was found many times. The junction and the germline gene differ at one end; a read error may be behind it. V usage is TRBV7-7 and J usage is TRBJ1-1; weak D call: TRBD1 (6 bases). Germline-derived CDR1 and CDR2 are SSHAT and FNYEAQ (reference sequence). The CDR3 loop spans 16 amino acids. As DNA, the CDR3 is TGTGCTAGCAGCTTATCGGGGGCGCCCCTGAACACTGAAGCTTTCTTT. Its translation is CASSLSGAPLNTEAFF.

V usage is TRBV20-1 and J usage is TRBJ2-1; D possibly corresponds to TRBD2 (5 bases). Germline V gives CDR1 DFQATT, CDR2 SNEGSKA (reference sequence). The CDR3 loop spans 14 amino acids. In nucleotides, the CDR3 is TGCAGCATTGTCTTATTCGAAGCGGCCAATGAGCAGTTCTTC. Encoded protein: CSIVLFEAANEQFF.

A remark on this clonotype: Relative to the germline gene, one junction end is altered; a read error may explain this. The CDR3: CASSATGGTDTRYF. The CDR3 region has the DNA TGTGCCAGCAGCGCCACAGGGGGCACAGATACGCGGTATTTT. This chain connects TRBV5-4 to TRBJ2-3; TRBD1 matches 9 bases. Germline CDR1 is SGHNT and CDR2 is YYREEE (reference sequence). This CDR3 comprises 14 residues.

In this sample, this clonotype turned up once. A read error may explain this, as a much larger clone is one base away. V gene TRBV27 combines with J gene TRBJ1-1; D uncertain. The CDR3 covers 13 residues. Germline V gene sequence: CDR1 MNHEY, CDR2 SMNVEV (reference sequence). This chain's CDR3 is CASSLASNTEASF. The DNA for the CDR3 is TGTGCCAGCAGTTTAGCCAGCAACACTGAAGCTTCCTTT.

This clonotype was observed once. The rearrangement uses TRBV24-1 and TRBJ2-2, with 7 bases lining up with TRBD2. The CDR3 is made up of 14 amino acids. The junction had 7 bases not matched to a gene; V was cut back by 7 bases and J by 6 bases. Germline V gene sequence: CDR1 KGHDR, CDR2 SFDVKD. The CDR3 DNA follows: TGTGCCACCAGGGGGGGAGGGGAAGCCGGGGAGCTGTTTTTT. Its translation: CATRGGGEAGELFF.

The table lists this clonotype with many counts. The chain joins TRBV5-5 to TRBJ1-2, with D perhaps TRBD1 (5 bases). V was shortened by 2 bases and J by 6 bases, with 14 bases between the two germline ends. Germline CDR1 and CDR2: SGHKS and YYEKEE (reference sequence). CDR3 length equals 14 residues. In nucleotides, the CDR3 is TGTGCCAGCAGCTTCCCTGGGTGGGGCAATGGCTACACCTTC. This codes for CASSFPGWGNGYTF.

This clonotype was observed at least ten times. This rearrangement joins TRBV11-2 to TRBJ1-2, with 7 bases lining up with TRBD1. The ends lost 2 bases at V and 4 bases at J; junction bases unmatched: 4. Germline assignment: CDR1 SGHAT and CDR2 FQNNGV. This CDR3 is built from 14 residues. The CDR3 DNA reads TGTGCCAGCAGCTTACGGGACAGAACCTATGGCTACACCTTC. Encoded protein: CASSLRDRTYGYTF.

This clonotype came up many times. V gene TRBV7-9 combines with J gene TRBJ1-2, with a weak D call TRBD1 (5 bases). CDR1 is SEHNR, CDR2 FQNEAQ, per germline (reference sequence). V lost 4 bases and J 8 bases, leaving 17 bases between the germline ends. This CDR3 has 14 residues. The CDR3 nucleotides are TGTGCCAGCAGCTCAAGGGACGGGTGGTCGGGCTACACCTTC. Protein: CASSSRDGWSGYTF.

This clonotype occurred once. The chain joins TRBV5-1 to TRBJ1-3; D ambiguous. Germline V gene sequence: CDR1 SGHRS, CDR2 YFSETQ. V was shortened by 4 bases and J by 4 bases, with 9 bases between the two germline ends. This CDR3 has 13 amino acids. The CDR3 DNA follows: TGCGCCAGCAGCATAGACGGAGGAAACACCATATATTTT. This gives the protein CASSIDGGNTIYF.

The chain links TRBV28 to TRBJ2-1; D unresolved. V lost 6 bases to trimming and J lost 6 bases, with 9 bases between them. The CDR3 has 12 amino acids. Germline V gene lookup returns CDR1 MDHEN and CDR2 SYDVKM. CDR3 sequence: CASSPFFNEQFF. Here the CDR3 DNA reads TGTGCCAGCAGCCCCTTCTTCAATGAGCAGTTCTTC.

This sequence joins TRBV24-1 and TRBJ2-3; no definite D call. V shed 10 bases and J shed 0 bases, with 16 bases lying between them. Germline V gives CDR1 KGHDR, CDR2 SFDVKD. This CDR3 has 15 amino acids. The CDR3 here is CATFTQSSSTDTQYF. CDR3 DNA sequence: TGTGCCACATTTACCCAGAGTTCTAGCACAGATACGCAGTATTTT.

This clonotype was picked up many times. The chain combines TRBV6-1 with TRBJ1-1; D is uncertain. The CDR3 totals 12 residues. Germline-derived CDR1 and CDR2 are MNHNS and SASEGT. V shed 4 bases and J shed 7 bases, with 10 bases lying between them. In nucleotides, the CDR3 is TGTGCCAGCAGTGTATCTTCCGGTGAAGCTTTCTTT. Translation gives CASSVSSGEAFF.

This sequence joins TRBV6-1 and TRBJ1-5, with a weak D call TRBD1 (5 bases). The ends were cut back, 2 bases at V and 4 bases at J, with 12 bases in the middle. CDR1 is MNHNS, CDR2 SASEGT, per germline. This CDR3 is built from 15 residues. The CDR3 loop reads CASSEPGTVNQPQHF. Here the CDR3 DNA reads TGTGCCAGCAGTGAACCCGGGACGGTAAATCAGCCCCAGCATTTT.

Note on this clonotype: Given a much more abundant clone one base away, this may be a read error. This chain connects TRBV6-2 or TRBV6-3 to TRBJ1-2; D call uncertain. This CDR3 has 12 amino acids. Germline V gives CDR1 MNHEY, CDR2 SVGEGT. V lost 4 bases, J lost 6 bases, and 9 bases lay in between. The CDR3 coding sequence is TGTGCCAGCAGTTTACGGCGGGATGGCTACACCTTC. As protein: CASSLRRDGYTF.

This clonotype was recorded at least ten times. The chain employs TRBV5-1 and TRBJ2-1; 15 bases match TRBD2. The V segment lost 2 bases and the J segment 9 bases; nucleotides outside the gene matches: 6. The CDR3 is 16 residues long. Germline lookup yields CDR1 SGHRS and CDR2 YFSETQ. The CDR3 sequence is CASSFGLAGGPLEQFF. The CDR3 coding sequence is TGCGCCAGCAGCTTCGGACTAGCGGGGGGGCCGCTTGAGCAGTTCTTC.